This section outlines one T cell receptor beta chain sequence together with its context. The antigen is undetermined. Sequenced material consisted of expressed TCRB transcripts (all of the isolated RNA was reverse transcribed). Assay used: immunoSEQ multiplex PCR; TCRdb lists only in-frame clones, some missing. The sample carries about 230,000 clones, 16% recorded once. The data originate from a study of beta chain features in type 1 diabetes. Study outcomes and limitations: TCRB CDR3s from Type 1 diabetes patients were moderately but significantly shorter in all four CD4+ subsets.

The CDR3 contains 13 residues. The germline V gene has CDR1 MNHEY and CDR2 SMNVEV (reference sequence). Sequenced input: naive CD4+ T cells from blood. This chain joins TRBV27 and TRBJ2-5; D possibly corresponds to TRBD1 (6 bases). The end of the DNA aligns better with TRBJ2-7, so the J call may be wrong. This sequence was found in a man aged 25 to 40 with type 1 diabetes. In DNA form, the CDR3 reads TGTGCCAGCAGTTTAGAGGGGGCCTACGAGCAGTACTTC. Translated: CASSLEGAYEQYF.